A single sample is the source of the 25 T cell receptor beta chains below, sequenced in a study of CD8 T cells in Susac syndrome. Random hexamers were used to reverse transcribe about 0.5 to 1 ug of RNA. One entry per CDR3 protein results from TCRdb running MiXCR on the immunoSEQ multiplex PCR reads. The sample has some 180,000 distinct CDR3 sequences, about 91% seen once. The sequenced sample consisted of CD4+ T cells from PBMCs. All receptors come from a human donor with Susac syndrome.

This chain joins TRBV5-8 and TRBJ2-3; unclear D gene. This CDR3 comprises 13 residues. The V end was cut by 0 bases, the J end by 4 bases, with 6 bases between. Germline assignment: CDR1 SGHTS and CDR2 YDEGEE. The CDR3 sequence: CASSLGSPDTQYF. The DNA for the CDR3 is TGTGCCAGCAGCTTGGGATCGCCAGATACGCAGTATTTT.

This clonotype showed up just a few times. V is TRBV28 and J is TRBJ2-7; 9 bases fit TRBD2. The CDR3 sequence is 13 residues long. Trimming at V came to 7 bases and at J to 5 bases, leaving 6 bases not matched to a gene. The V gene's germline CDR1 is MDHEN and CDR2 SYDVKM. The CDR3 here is CASISGSPNEQYF. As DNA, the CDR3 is TGTGCCAGCATTAGCGGGAGTCCCAACGAGCAGTACTTC.

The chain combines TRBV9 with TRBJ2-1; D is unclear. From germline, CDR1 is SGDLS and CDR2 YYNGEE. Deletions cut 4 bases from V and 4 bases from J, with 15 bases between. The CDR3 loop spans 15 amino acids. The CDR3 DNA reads TGTGCCAGCAGCCCGATCCTCACAGCTTACAATGAGCAGTTCTTC. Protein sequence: CASSPILTAYNEQFF.

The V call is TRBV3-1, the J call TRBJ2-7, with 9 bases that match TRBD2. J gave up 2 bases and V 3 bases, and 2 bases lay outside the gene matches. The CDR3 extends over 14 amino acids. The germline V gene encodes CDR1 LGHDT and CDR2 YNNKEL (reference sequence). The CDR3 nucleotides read TGTGCCAGCAGCCAGCGGGGGGGTCCCTACGAGCAGTACTTC. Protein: CASSQRGGPYEQYF.

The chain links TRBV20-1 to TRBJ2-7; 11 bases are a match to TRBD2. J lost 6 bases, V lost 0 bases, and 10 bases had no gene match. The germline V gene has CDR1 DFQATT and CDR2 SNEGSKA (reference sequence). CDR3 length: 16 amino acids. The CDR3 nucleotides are TGCAGTGCTAGAGATCCAACTAGCGGGAGAGTATCCGAGCAGTACTTC. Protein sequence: CSARDPTSGRVSEQYF.

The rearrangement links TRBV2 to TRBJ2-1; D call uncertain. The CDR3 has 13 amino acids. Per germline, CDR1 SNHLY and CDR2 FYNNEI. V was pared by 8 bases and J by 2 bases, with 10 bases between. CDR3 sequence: CASQSPPYNEQFF. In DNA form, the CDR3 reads TGTGCCAGCCAGAGCCCCCCCTACAATGAGCAGTTCTTC.

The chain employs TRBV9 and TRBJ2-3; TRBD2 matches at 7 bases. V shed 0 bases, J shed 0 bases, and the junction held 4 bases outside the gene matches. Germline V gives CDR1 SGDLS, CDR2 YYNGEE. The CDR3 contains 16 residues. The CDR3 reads CASSVALADSTDTQYF. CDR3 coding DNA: TGTGCCAGCAGCGTAGCCCTAGCGGATAGCACAGATACGCAGTATTTT.

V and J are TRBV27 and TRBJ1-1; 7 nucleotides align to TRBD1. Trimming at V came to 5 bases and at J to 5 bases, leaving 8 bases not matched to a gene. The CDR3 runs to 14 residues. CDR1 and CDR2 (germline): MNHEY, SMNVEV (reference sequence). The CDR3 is CASSTRQGQTEAFF. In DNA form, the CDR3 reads TGTGCCAGCAGTACCCGACAGGGACAAACTGAAGCTTTCTTT.

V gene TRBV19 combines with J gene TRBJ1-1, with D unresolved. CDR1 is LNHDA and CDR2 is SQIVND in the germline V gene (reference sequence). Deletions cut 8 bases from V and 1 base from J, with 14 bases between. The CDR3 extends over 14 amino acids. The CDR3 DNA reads TGTGCCAGTGGCCCCCCCCGGAAGAACACTGAAGCTTTCTTT. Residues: CASGPPRKNTEAFF.

The CDR3, as DNA: TGTGCCAGCAGTGCACATGCGGGACTTTCCTCCTACAATGAGCAGTTCTTC. It yields the protein CASSAHAGLSSYNEQFF. This rearrangement joins TRBV6-1 to TRBJ2-1; D is perhaps TRBD2 (6 bases). The germline V and J ends were trimmed by 4 bases and 0 bases, with 16 bases remaining between them. The CDR3 extends over 17 amino acids. Germline V gene lookup returns CDR1 MNHNS and CDR2 SASEGT.

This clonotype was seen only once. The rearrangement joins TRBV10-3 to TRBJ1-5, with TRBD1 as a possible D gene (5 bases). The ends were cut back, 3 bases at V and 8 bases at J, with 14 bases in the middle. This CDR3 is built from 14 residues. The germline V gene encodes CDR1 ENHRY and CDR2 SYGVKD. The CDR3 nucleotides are TGTGCCATCAGTGACGGGGGGGAAGTGGAGCCCCAGCATTTT. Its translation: CAISDGGEVEPQHF.

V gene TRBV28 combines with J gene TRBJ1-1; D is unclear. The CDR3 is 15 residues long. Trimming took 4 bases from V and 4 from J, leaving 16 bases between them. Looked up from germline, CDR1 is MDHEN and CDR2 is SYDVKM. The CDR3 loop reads CASSSAWGAGTEAFF. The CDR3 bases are TGTGCCAGCAGTTCTGCGTGGGGAGCGGGCACTGAAGCTTTCTTT. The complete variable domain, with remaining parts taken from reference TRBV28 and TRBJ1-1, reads DVKVTQSSRYLVKRTGEKVFLECVQDMDHENMFWYRQDPGLGLRLIYFSYDVKMKEKGDIPEGYSVSREKKERFSLILESASTNQTSMYLCASSSAWGAGTEAFFGQGTRLTVV.

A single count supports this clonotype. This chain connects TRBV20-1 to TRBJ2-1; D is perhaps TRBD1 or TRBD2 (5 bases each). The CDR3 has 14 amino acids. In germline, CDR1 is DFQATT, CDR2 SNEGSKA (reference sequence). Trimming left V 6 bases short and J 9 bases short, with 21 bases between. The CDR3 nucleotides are TGCAGTGCGACGGGACCCCCACTCTACGTTGAGCAGTTCTTC. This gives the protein CSATGPPLYVEQFF.

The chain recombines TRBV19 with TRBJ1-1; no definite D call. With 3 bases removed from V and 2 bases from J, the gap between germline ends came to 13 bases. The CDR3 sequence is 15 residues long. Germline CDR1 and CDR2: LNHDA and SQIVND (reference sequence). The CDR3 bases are TGTGCCAGTAGTATCTCTCCGTACATAAACACTGAAGCTTTCTTT. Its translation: CASSISPYINTEAFF.

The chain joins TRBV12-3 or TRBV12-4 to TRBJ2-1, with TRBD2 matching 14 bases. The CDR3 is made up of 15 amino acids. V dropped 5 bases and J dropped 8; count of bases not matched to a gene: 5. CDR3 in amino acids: CASSPRLAGGDEQFF. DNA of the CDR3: TGTGCCAGCAGTCCCCGACTAGCGGGGGGGGATGAGCAGTTCTTC.

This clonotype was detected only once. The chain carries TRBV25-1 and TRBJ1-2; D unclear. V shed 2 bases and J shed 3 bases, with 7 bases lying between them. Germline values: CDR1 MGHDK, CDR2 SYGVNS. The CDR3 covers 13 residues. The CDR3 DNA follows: TGTGCCAGCAGTGAACGTCATGACTATGGCTACACCTTC. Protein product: CASSERHDYGYTF.

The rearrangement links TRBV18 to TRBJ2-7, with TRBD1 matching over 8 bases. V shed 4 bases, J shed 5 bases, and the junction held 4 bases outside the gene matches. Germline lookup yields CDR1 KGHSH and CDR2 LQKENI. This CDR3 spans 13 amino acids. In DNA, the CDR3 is TGTGCCAGCTCACACGGACAGGGCCACGAGCAGTACTTC. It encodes CASSHGQGHEQYF.

The CDR3 DNA reads TGTGCCAGCAGTGAATTGGGGACAGGGGCCGAAGTTTATGGCTACACCTTC. Amino acid sequence: CASSELGTGAEVYGYTF. The gene calls are TRBV25-1 and TRBJ1-2; the match to TRBD1 covers 10 bases. J was trimmed by 5 bases and V by 1 base; bases with no gene match: 10. This CDR3 contains 17 residues. Germline V CDR1 and CDR2: MGHDK, SYGVNS.

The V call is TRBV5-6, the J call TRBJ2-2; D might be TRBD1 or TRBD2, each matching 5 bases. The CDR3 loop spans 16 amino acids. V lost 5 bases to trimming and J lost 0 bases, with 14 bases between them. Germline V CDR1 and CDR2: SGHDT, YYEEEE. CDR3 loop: CASSHTGTPNTGELFF. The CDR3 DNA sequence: TGTGCCAGCAGTCATACCGGGACCCCGAACACCGGGGAGCTGTTTTTT.

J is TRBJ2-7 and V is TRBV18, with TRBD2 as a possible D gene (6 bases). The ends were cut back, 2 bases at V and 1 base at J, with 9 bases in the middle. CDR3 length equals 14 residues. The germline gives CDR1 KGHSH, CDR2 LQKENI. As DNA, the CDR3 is TGTGCCAGCTCACCAGATGGACTATCCTACGAGCAGTACTTC. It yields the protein CASSPDGLSYEQYF. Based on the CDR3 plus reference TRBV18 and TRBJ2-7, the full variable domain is NAGVMQNPRHLVRRRGQEARLRCSPMKGHSHVYWYRQLPEEGLKFMVYLQKENIIDESGMPKERFSAEFPKEGPSILRIQQVVRGDSAAYFCASSPDGLSYEQYFGPGTRLTVT.

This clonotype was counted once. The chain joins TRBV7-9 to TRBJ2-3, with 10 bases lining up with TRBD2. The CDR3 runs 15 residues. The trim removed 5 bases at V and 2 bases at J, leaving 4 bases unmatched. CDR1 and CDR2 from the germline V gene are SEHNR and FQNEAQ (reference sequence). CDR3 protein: CASSVGLAITDTQYF. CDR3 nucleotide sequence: TGTGCCAGCAGCGTGGGACTAGCGATCACAGATACGCAGTATTTT.

The CDR3 DNA follows: TGTGCCAGCAGTTACGGAGGGACGACAGGGGGCTACCCCGGGGAGCTGTTTTTT. Amino acids: CASSYGGTTGGYPGELFF. J is TRBJ2-2 and V is TRBV6-5, with 10 bases that match TRBD1. The CDR3 sequence is 18 residues long. The ends lost 2 bases at V and 6 bases at J; junction bases unmatched: 12. Germline loops: CDR1 MNHEY, CDR2 SVGAGI.

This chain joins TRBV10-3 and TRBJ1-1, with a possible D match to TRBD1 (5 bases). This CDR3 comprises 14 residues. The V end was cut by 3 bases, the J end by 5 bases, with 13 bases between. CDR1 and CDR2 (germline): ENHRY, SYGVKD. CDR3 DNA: TGTGCCATCAGTGAAATGGGGCGAGAGACTGAAGCTTTCTTT. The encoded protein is CAISEMGRETEAFF.

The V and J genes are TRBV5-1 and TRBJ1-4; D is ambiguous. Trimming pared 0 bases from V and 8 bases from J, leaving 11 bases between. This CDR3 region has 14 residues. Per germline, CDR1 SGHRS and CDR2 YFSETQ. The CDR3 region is CASSLEGYREKLFF. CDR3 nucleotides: TGCGCCAGCAGCTTGGAAGGGTATAGGGAAAAACTGTTTTTT.

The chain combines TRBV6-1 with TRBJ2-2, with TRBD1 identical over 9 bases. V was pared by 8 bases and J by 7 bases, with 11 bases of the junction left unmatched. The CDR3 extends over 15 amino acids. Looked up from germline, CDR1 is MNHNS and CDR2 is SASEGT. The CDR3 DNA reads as TGTGCCAGCGTCAGACAGGGGGTAGTCAGCGGGGAGCTGTTTTTT. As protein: CASVRQGVVSGELFF.